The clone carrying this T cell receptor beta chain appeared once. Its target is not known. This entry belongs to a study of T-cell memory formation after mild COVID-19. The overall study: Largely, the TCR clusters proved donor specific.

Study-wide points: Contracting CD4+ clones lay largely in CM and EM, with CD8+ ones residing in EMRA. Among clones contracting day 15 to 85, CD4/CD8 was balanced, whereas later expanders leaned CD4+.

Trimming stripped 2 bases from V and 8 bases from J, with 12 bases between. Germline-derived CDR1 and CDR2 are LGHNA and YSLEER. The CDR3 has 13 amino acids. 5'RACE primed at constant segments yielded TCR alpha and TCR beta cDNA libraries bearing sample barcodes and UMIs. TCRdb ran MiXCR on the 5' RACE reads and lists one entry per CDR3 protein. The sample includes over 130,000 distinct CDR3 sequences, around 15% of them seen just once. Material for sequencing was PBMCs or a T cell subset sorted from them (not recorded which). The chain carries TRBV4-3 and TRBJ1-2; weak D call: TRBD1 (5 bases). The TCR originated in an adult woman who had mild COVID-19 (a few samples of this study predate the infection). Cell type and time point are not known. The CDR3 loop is CASSQSGGIGYTF. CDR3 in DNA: TGCGCCAGCAGCCAATCCGGGGGTATCGGCTACACCTTC.